This T cell receptor beta chain originates from a study of T cell responses to AZD1222 COVID-19 vaccine. Study in general: Analyses pooled second doses at about 4 or about 12 weeks.

Comment on this clone: Antigen unknown.

Study-wide results and limits: Donors were largely white British and mainly female; clonal diversity was possibly underestimated. Close to half of all spike-specific TCRs reportedly target regions of the variants that are unmutated. Baseline seropositivity characterized only six AZD1222 recipients.

Produced via immunoSEQ multiplex PCR; TCRdb's table is partial and in-frame only. In the table there are about 150,000 clones, under 95% of which are singletons. The receptor comes from an adult in good health. The sequencing used peripheral blood, collected on day 0 of AZD1222 vaccination.

In DNA form, the CDR3 reads TGTGCCAGTAGTATTAAGGAACAGGGGAATCAGCCCCAGCATTTT. As protein: CASSIKEQGNQPQHF. V and J are TRBV19 and TRBJ1-5, with 7 nucleotides matching TRBD1. The germline V gene encodes CDR1 LNHDA and CDR2 SQIVND (reference sequence). The CDR3 runs to 15 residues. The ends lost 3 bases at V and 4 bases at J; junction bases unmatched: 6.